The rows below give T cell receptor beta chains drawn from one sample of a study of Graves' ophthalmopathy and Graves' hyperthyroidism. Via MiXCR, TCRdb re-called the multiplex PCR reads, giving one row per CDR3 protein. The sample has 350,000 to 400,000 distinct CDR3 sequences; approximately 15% are singletons. Input material: peripheral blood. These receptors were taken from a woman aged 18-30 years with stable Graves' hyperthyroidism. The CDR3 runs from the conserved cysteine through the conserved F or W. Each record gives: V gene, J gene, D gene, CDR3 protein. A D gene is named only where the DNA matches it firmly.

V gene: TRBV7-2; J gene: TRBJ1-2; D gene: NA; CDR3 protein: CASSLMGSGGYTF
V gene: TRBV7-2; J gene: TRBJ1-6; D gene: TRBD1; CDR3 protein: CASSSGTGWNSPLHF
V gene: TRBV7-2; J gene: TRBJ1-6; D gene: NA; CDR3 protein: CASSLSGGLAGNSPLHF
V gene: TRBV5-1; J gene: TRBJ2-5; D gene: NA; CDR3 protein: CASSRNRAEETQYF
V gene: TRBV7-8; J gene: TRBJ1-1; D gene: TRBD1; CDR3 protein: CASSFRDSESFF
V gene: TRBV20-1; J gene: TRBJ2-5; D gene: NA; CDR3 protein: CSAPRGRIGTQYF
V gene: TRBV2; J gene: TRBJ2-4; D gene: NA; CDR3 protein: CASSAQDREAKNIQYF
V gene: TRBV6-5; J gene: TRBJ2-2; D gene: NA; CDR3 protein: CASSYIVGRGTGELFF
V gene: TRBV19; J gene: TRBJ2-5; D gene: NA; CDR3 protein: CASSTGRRNTQETQYF
V gene: TRBV19; J gene: TRBJ1-1; D gene: NA; CDR3 protein: CASSAHVEAFF
V gene: TRBV12-3/TRBV12-4; J gene: TRBJ1-2; D gene: NA; CDR3 protein: CASSLSGIGYTF
V gene: TRBV6-1; J gene: TRBJ2-7; D gene: NA; CDR3 protein: CASSESDPDVSAYEQYF
V gene: TRBV12-5; J gene: TRBJ1-2; D gene: TRBD1; CDR3 protein: CASGLVPGQGNGYTF